This TCR beta chain was identified in a study of cytotoxic CD8 clonotypes in ibrutinib-treated CLL. Whole-study findings and limits: Upon ibrutinib response clonality rose, and upon progression it fell back toward baseline.

Germline V gene lookup returns CDR1 SGHVS and CDR2 FQNEAQ. Germline trimming cut 5 bases from V and 6 bases from J; bases unmatched to any gene: 4. The CDR3 contains 14 residues. Notes on this clone: What it binds is unknown.

The data were produced by immunoSEQ multiplex PCR, yet TCRdb's version contains in-frame clones alone and is incomplete. The profile shows fewer than 30,000 clones, roughly three quarters of them singletons. This TCR derives from a human donor with chronic lymphocytic leukemia. This material consisted of PBMCs, taken after 24 months of ibrutinib treatment. The chain recombines TRBV7-8 with TRBJ2-1; 10 bases are shared with TRBD1. The DNA of the CDR3 is TGTGCCAGCAGCATCCGGGACAGGGGCAATGAGCAGTTCTTC. Translation gives CASSIRDRGNEQFF.